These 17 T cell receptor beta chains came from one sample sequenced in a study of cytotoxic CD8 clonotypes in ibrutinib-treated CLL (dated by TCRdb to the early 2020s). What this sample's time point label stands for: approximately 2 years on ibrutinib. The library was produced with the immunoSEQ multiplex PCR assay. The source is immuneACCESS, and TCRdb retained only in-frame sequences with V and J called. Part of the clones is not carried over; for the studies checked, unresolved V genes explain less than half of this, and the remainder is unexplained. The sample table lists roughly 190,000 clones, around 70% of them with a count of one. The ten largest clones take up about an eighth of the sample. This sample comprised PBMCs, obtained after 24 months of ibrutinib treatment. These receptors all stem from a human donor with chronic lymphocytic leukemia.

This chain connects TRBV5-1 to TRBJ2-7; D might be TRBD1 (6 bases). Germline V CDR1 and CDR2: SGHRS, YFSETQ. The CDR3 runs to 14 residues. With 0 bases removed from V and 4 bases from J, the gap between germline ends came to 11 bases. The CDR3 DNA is TGCGCCAGCAGCTTGGAGGGGACAAGGTACGAGCAGTACTTC. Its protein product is CASSLEGTRYEQYF. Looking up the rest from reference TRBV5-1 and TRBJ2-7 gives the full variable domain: KAGVTQTPRYLIKTRGQQVTLSCSPISGHRSVSWYQQTPGQGLQFLFEYFSETQRNKGNFPGRFSGRQFSNSRSEMNVSTLELGDSALYLCASSLEGTRYEQYFGPGTRLTVT.

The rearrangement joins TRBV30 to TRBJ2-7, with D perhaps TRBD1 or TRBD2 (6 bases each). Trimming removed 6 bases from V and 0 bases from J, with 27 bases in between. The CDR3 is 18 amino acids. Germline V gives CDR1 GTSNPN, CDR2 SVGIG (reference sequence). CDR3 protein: CACEGGSRGSRGSYEQYF. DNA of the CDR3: TGTGCCTGTGAAGGGGGTAGTCGGGGGAGTAGGGGCTCCTACGAGCAGTACTTC.

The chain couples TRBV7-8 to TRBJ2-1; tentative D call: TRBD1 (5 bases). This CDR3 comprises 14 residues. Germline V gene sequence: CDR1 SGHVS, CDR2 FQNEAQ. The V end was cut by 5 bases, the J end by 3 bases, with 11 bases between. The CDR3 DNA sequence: TGTGCCAGCAGCATAGACAGAAACTACAATGAGCAGTTCTTC. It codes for CASSIDRNYNEQFF.

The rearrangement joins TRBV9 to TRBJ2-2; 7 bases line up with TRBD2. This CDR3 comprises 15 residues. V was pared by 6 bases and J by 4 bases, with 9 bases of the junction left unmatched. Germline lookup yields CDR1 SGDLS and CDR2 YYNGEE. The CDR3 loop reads CASNGEGRPTGELFF. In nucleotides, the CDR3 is TGTGCCAGCAACGGGGAGGGCCGTCCCACCGGGGAGCTGTTTTTT.

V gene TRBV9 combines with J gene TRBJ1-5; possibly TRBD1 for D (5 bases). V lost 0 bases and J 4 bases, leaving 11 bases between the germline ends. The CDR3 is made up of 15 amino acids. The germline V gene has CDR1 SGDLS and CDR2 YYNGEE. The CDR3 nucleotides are TGTGCCAGCAGCGTAGGTCTGGGGGGAAATCAGCCCCAGCATTTT. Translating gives CASSVGLGGNQPQHF.

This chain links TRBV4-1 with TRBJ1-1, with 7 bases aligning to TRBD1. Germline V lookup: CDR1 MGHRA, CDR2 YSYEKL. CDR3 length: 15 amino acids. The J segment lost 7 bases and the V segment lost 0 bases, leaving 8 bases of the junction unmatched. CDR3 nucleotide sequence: TGCGCCAGCAGCCAAGATCAAGCAGGGGGATTTGAAGCTTTCTTT. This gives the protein CASSQDQAGGFEAFF.

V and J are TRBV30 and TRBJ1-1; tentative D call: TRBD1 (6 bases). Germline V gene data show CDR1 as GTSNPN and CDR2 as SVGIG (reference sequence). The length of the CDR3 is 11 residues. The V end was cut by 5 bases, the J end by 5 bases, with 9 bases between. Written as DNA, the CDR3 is TGTGCCTGGCTACAGGGTACTGAAGCTTTCTTT. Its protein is CAWLQGTEAFF. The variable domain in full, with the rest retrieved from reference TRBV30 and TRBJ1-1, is SQTIHQWPATLVQPVGSPLSLECTVEGTSNPNLYWYRQAAGRGLQLLFYSVGIGQISSEVPQNLSASRPQDRQFILSSKKLLLSDSGFYLCAWLQGTEAFFGQGTRLTVV.

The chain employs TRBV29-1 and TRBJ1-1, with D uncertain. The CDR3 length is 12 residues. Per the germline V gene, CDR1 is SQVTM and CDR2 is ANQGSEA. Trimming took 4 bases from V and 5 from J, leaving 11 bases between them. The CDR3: CSVAFPGTEAFF. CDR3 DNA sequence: TGCAGCGTTGCCTTCCCGGGGACTGAAGCTTTCTTT.

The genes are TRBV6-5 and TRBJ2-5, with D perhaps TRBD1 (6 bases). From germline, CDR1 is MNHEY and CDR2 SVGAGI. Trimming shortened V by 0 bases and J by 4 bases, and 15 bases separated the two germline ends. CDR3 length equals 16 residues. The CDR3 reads CASSYSRLDSGETQYF. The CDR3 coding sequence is TGTGCCAGCAGTTACTCCCGACTGGACAGTGGAGAGACCCAGTACTTC.

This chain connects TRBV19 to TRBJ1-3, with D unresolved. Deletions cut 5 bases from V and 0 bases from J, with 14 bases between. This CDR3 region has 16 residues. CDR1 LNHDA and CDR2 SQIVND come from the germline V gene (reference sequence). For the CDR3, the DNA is TGTGCCAGTAGTGGGAATTGGAGGAGCTCTGGAAACACCATATATTTT. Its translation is CASSGNWRSSGNTIYF.

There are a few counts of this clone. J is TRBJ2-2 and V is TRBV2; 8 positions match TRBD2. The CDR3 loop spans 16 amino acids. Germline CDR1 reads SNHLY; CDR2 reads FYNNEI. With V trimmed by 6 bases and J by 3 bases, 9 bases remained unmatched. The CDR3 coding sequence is TGTGCCAGCAGAAGACCGGGACTAGTGGACACCGGGGAGCTGTTTTTT. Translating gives CASRRPGLVDTGELFF.

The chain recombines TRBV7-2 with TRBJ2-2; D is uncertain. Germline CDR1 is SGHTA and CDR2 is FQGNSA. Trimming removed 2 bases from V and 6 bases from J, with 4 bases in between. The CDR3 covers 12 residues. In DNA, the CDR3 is TGTGCCAGCAGCTTAAGCTCCGGGGAGCTGTTTTTT. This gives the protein CASSLSSGELFF.

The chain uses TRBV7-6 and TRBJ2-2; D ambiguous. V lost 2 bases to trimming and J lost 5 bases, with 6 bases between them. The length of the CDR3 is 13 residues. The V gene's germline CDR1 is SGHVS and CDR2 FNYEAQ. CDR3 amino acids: CASSLSSTGELFF. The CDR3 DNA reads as TGTGCCAGCAGCTTATCGTCTACCGGGGAGCTGTTTTTT.

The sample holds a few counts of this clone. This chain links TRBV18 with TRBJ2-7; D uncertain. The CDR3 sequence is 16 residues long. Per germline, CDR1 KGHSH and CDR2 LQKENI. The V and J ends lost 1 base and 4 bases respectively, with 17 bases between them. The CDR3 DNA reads TGTGCCAGCTCACCACAGATAGGTAGGGCCGGGTACGAGCAGTACTTC. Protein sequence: CASSPQIGRAGYEQYF.

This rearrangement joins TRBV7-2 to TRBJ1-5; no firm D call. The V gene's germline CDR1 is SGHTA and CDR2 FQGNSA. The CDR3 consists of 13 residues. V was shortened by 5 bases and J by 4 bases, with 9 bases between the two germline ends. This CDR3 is CASSTGGNQPQHF. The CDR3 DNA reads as TGTGCCAGCAGCACCGGAGGGAATCAGCCCCAGCATTTT.

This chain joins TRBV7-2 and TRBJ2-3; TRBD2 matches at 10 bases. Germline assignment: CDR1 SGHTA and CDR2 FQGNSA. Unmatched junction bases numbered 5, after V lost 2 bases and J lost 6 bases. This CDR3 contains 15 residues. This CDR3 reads CASSLTSGNLDTQYF. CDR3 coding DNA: TGTGCCAGCAGCTTAACTAGCGGGAACCTGGATACGCAGTATTTT.

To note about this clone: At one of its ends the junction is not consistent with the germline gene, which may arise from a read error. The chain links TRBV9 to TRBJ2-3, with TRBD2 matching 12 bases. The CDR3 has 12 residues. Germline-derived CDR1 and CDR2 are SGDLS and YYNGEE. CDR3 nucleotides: TGTGCCAGCAGCCTACTAGCGGGGGGAGGGCATTTT. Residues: CASSLLAGGGHF.